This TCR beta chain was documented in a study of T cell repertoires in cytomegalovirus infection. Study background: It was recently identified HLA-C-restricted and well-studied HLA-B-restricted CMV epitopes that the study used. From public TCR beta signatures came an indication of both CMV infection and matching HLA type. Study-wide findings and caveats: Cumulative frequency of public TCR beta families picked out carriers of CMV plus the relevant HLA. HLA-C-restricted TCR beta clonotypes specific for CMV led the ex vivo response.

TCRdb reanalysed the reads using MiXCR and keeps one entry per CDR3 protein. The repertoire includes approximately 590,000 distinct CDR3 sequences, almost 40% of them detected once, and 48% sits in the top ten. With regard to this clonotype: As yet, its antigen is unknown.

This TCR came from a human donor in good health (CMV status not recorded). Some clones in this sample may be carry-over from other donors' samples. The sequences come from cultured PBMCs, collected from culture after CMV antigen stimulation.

In nucleotides, the CDR3 is TGTGCCAGCAGTTACTCGGGGGCACCCGGCCCACGACCGAACACCGGGGAGCTGTTTTTT. This codes for CASSYSGAPGPRPNTGELFF. The chain uses TRBV6-6 and TRBJ2-2; perhaps TRBD1 as D (6 bases). Per germline, CDR1 MNHNY and CDR2 SVGAGI (reference sequence). Deletions cut 0 bases from V and 0 bases from J, with 20 bases between. The CDR3 covers 20 residues.